The next 23 T cell receptor beta chains were all read from a single sample in a study of cytomegalovirus exposure and HLA in healthy donors. In the PCR, 60 Vbeta and 13 Jbeta primers were used. TCRdb keeps only in-frame clones here, not all; method: immunoSEQ multiplex PCR. This table holds 150,000 to 200,000 clones, approximately 80% found once. Input material: PBMCs. The receptors derive from a man between 25 and 39 years old in good health and CMV-seropositive.

This clone was seen once. The rearrangement uses TRBV10-1 and TRBJ2-7; D perhaps matches TRBD2 (6 bases). Between the trimmed V and J ends, which lost 3 bases and 3 bases, there was a span of 9 bases. Germline loops: CDR1 WNHNN, CDR2 SYGVQD (reference sequence). This CDR3 contains 13 residues. CDR3 nucleotide sequence: TGCGCCAGCAGTGACCCAGCGGGCTACGAGCAGTACTTC. The encoded protein is CASSDPAGYEQYF.

This chain connects TRBV7-2 to TRBJ2-3; 10 bases match TRBD2. Germline values: CDR1 SGHTA, CDR2 FQGNSA. V was clipped by 5 bases and J by 3 bases; unmatched bases: 5. The CDR3 is made up of 15 amino acids. In DNA form, the CDR3 reads TGTGCCAGCAGCCCGCTAGCGGGGGTGACAGATACGCAGTATTTT. Encoded protein: CASSPLAGVTDTQYF.

The V gene is TRBV30, the J gene TRBJ2-7, with TRBD1 as a possible D gene (5 bases). The CDR3 has 11 residues. The V end was cut by 5 bases, the J end by 4 bases, with 9 bases between. Germline V lookup: CDR1 GTSNPN, CDR2 SVGIG (reference sequence). CDR3 region: CAWARGYEQYF. For the CDR3, the DNA is TGTGCCTGGGCTAGGGGTTACGAGCAGTACTTC.

The chain uses TRBV2 and TRBJ2-1; D remains ambiguous. This CDR3 spans 14 amino acids. Germline values: CDR1 SNHLY, CDR2 FYNNEI. V lost 5 bases to trimming and J lost 0 bases, with 8 bases between them. The CDR3 region has the DNA TGTGCCAGCAGTCGATTGAGCTCCTACAATGAGCAGTTCTTC. The encoded protein is CASSRLSSYNEQFF.

This chain uses TRBV27 with TRBJ2-7; TRBD1 is a possible D gene (5 bases). This CDR3 is built from 14 residues. The V gene's germline CDR1 is MNHEY and CDR2 SMNVEV (reference sequence). V was pared by 2 bases and J by 3 bases, with 11 bases between. The CDR3 loop reads CASSLSPGFYEQYF. CDR3 DNA: TGTGCCAGCAGTTTAAGTCCAGGGTTCTACGAGCAGTACTTC.

This clone was detected a few times. The gene calls are TRBV25-1 and TRBJ2-6, with TRBD1 identical over 10 bases. The CDR3 runs 16 residues. Unmatched junction bases numbered 0, after V lost 4 bases and J lost 0 bases. Germline CDR1 reads MGHDK; CDR2 reads SYGVNS. CDR3 loop: CASSGDRGSGANVLTF. The CDR3 coding sequence is TGTGCCAGCAGTGGGGACAGGGGCTCTGGGGCCAACGTCCTGACTTTC.

For the CDR3, the DNA is TGTGCCAGCAGCGTTGCCTTAGCGGGCACAGATACGCAGTATTTT. Protein product: CASSVALAGTDTQYF. The chain uses TRBV9 and TRBJ2-3, with D possibly TRBD2 on 6 matching bases. In germline, CDR1 is SGDLS, CDR2 YYNGEE. This CDR3 has 15 residues. Trimming cost V 2 bases and J 1 base, with 11 bases left between them.

This chain links TRBV5-1 with TRBJ1-6; the match to TRBD1 covers 9 bases. With V trimmed by 8 bases and J by 8 bases, 8 bases remained unmatched. From germline, CDR1 is SGHRS and CDR2 YFSETQ. CDR3 length: 14 residues. The CDR3 DNA sequence: TGCGCCAGTTCCGGACAGGGGAACGATTCACCCCTCCACTTT. It yields the protein CASSGQGNDSPLHF. Complete variable domain (other parts from reference TRBV5-1 and TRBJ1-6): KAGVTQTPRYLIKTRGQQVTLSCSPISGHRSVSWYQQTPGQGLQFLFEYFSETQRNKGNFPGRFSGRQFSNSRSEMNVSTLELGDSALYLCASSGQGNDSPLHFGNGTRLTVT.

CDR3 protein: CAWSVRLGGRQETQYF. The CDR3 nucleotides are TGTGCCTGGAGTGTAAGGTTGGGGGGGCGCCAAGAGACCCAGTACTTC. This rearrangement joins TRBV30 to TRBJ2-5, with D perhaps matching TRBD2 (7 bases). CDR1 GTSNPN and CDR2 SVGIG come from the germline V gene (reference sequence). Trimming took off 0 bases at V and 1 base at J, with 15 bases between the two ends. This CDR3 spans 16 amino acids. Complete variable domain (other parts from reference TRBV30 and TRBJ2-5): SQTIHQWPATLVQPVGSPLSLECTVEGTSNPNLYWYRQAAGRGLQLLFYSVGIGQISSEVPQNLSASRPQDRQFILSSKKLLLSDSGFYLCAWSVRLGGRQETQYFGPGTRLLVL.

This chain joins TRBV7-9 and TRBJ2-2; 8 bases match TRBD2. The V gene's germline CDR1 is SEHNR and CDR2 FQNEAQ (reference sequence). CDR3 length: 16 amino acids. Losses at the gene ends were 4 bases for V and 2 bases for J; bases not matched to a gene: 6. CDR3 in DNA: TGTGCCAGCAGCTCCCCCGGGGGGGAAAACACCGGGGAGCTGTTTTTT. This gives the protein CASSSPGGENTGELFF.

V gene TRBV5-1 combines with J gene TRBJ1-3, with 7 bases aligning to TRBD1. V was pared by 3 bases and J by 2 bases, with 5 bases of the junction left unmatched. This CDR3 has 15 amino acids. CDR1 and CDR2 (germline): SGHRS, YFSETQ. CDR3 DNA: TGCGCCAGCAGCTCCGACGGGACAGCTGGAAACACCATATATTTT. Protein sequence: CASSSDGTAGNTIYF.

The V and J genes are TRBV18 and TRBJ1-6; 9 nucleotides line up with TRBD1. This CDR3 comprises 13 residues. Trimming cost V 9 bases and J 5 bases; bases outside gene matches: 2. The germline V gene has CDR1 KGHSH and CDR2 LQKENI. DNA for the CDR3: TGTGCCAGTACAGGGGGCAATAATTCACCCCTCCACTTT. The encoded protein is CASTGGNNSPLHF.

This chain joins TRBV9 and TRBJ2-3; tentative D call: TRBD2 (5 bases). There are 16 residues in the CDR3. The germline V gene encodes CDR1 SGDLS and CDR2 YYNGEE. V lost 3 bases, J lost 0 bases, and 14 bases lay in between. CDR3 coding DNA: TGTGCCAGCAGCGGCGGGTGGCTGGCTAGCACAGATACGCAGTATTTT. Translated, it gives CASSGGWLASTDTQYF.

Concerning this clone: The sample contains more than one DNA sequence encoding this CDR3. J is TRBJ2-7 and V is TRBV4-1, with D possibly TRBD1 on 6 matching bases. CDR1 is MGHRA and CDR2 is YSYEKL in the germline V gene. CDR3 length: 14 residues. V was pared by 1 base and J by 3 bases, with 10 bases between. CDR3 DNA: TGCGCCAGCAGCCAAGTAGGACAGAGCTACGAGCAGTACTTC. Translated: CASSQVGQSYEQYF.

The chain joins TRBV9 to TRBJ2-7; D uncertain. Trimming removed 0 bases at V and 2 bases at J, with 9 bases between. From germline, CDR1 is SGDLS and CDR2 YYNGEE. CDR3 size: 14 residues. The DNA for the CDR3 is TGTGCCAGCAGCGTAGTAGCCGCTACCTACGAGCAGTACTTC. Encoded protein: CASSVVAATYEQYF.

The chain recombines TRBV9 with TRBJ2-3; no firm D call. Germline CDR1 reads SGDLS; CDR2 reads YYNGEE. The CDR3 sequence is 14 residues long. Trimming removed 0 bases from V and 5 bases from J, with 10 bases in between. CDR3 nucleotides: TGTGCCAGCAGCGTAGTGTACGGTGGAGATACGCAGTATTTT. It codes for CASSVVYGGDTQYF.

V and J are TRBV4-1 and TRBJ2-1; 8 bases fit TRBD2. The germline V gene encodes CDR1 MGHRA and CDR2 YSYEKL. The CDR3 has 16 amino acids. Losses at the gene ends were 0 bases for V and 4 bases for J; bases not matched to a gene: 5. CDR3 amino acids: CASSQDPTSGYNEQFF. CDR3 in DNA: TGCGCCAGCAGCCAAGATCCTACTAGCGGATACAATGAGCAGTTCTTC.

For this clone: A read error may account for a junction end that differs from germline. V usage is TRBV2 and J usage is TRBJ2-7; the match to TRBD2 covers 10 bases. The germline V gene encodes CDR1 SNHLY and CDR2 FYNNEI. The CDR3 sequence is 16 residues long. Written as DNA, the CDR3 is TGTGCCAGCAGCGAAGGGGGGGCTAGCGGGGGTTACGAGCAGTACTTC. Its protein is CASSEGGASGGYEQYF.

The J gene is TRBJ2-5, the V gene TRBV29-1; tentative D call: TRBD2 (6 bases). From germline, CDR1 is SQVTM and CDR2 ANQGSEA. The CDR3 sequence is 13 residues long. Deletions cut 4 bases from V and 2 bases from J, with 11 bases between. DNA of the CDR3: TGCAGCGTTGTAGGTAGCGGACAAGAGACCCAGTACTTC. Translated: CSVVGSGQETQYF.

This chain connects TRBV7-9 to TRBJ2-1; TRBD1 matches at 12 bases. Germline CDR1 is SEHNR and CDR2 is FQNEAQ (reference sequence). V gave up 6 bases and J gave up 10 bases; unmatched junction bases: 7. The length of the CDR3 is 14 residues. CDR3 region: CASRTGTGGLEQFF. The CDR3 nucleotides are TGTGCCAGCAGGACCGGGACAGGGGGCCTGGAGCAGTTCTTC.

The chain is built from TRBV5-4 and TRBJ2-3, with D hard to call. V shed 4 bases and J shed 8 bases, with 14 bases lying between them. The CDR3 extends over 13 amino acids. CDR1 is SGHNT and CDR2 is YYREEE in the germline V gene (reference sequence). The CDR3 region has the DNA TGTGCCAGCAGCGTCGAGGCGTCTGTTACGCAGTATTTT. Translation gives CASSVEASVTQYF. Filled out from reference TRBV5-4 and TRBJ2-3, the complete variable domain reads ETGVTQSPTHLIKTRGQQVTLRCSSQSGHNTVSWYQQALGQGPQFIFQYYREEENGRGNFPPRFSGLQFPNYSSELNVNALELDDSALYLCASSVEASVTQYFGPGTRLTVL.

This rearrangement joins TRBV5-1 to TRBJ2-2, with a possible D match to TRBD2 (6 bases). V gave up 5 bases and J gave up 4 bases, with 9 bases separating them. Germline V CDR1 and CDR2: SGHRS, YFSETQ. This CDR3 contains 13 residues. The CDR3 sequence is CASREGFTGELFF. CDR3 DNA sequence: TGCGCCAGCAGGGAGGGGTTCACCGGGGAGCTGTTTTTT.

The V and J genes are TRBV28 and TRBJ2-7; no clear D gene. CDR3 length: 13 residues. V lost 8 bases and J lost 2, with 13 bases in between. CDR1 and CDR2 from the germline V gene are MDHEN and SYDVKM. CDR3 coding DNA: TGTGCCAGCCTCCGAACAGACCCCTACGAGCAGTACTTC. This sequence encodes CASLRTDPYEQYF. The full variable domain, completed using reference TRBV28 and TRBJ2-7, is DVKVTQSSRYLVKRTGEKVFLECVQDMDHENMFWYRQDPGLGLRLIYFSYDVKMKEKGDIPEGYSVSREKKERFSLILESASTNQTSMYLCASLRTDPYEQYFGPGTRLTVT.